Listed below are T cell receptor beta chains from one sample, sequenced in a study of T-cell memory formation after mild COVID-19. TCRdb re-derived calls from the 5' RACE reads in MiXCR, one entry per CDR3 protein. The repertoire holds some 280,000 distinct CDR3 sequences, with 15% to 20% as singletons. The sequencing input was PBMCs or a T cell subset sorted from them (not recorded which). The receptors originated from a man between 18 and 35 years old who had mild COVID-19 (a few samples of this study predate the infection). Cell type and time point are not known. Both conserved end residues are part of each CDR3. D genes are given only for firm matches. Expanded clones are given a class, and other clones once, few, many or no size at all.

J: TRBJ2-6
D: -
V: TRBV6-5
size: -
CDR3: CASSYSTPYSGANVLTF
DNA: TGTGCCAGCAGTTACTCCACGCCTTACTCTGGGGCCAACGTCCTGACTTTC

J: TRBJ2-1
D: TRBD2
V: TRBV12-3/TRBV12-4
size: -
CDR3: CASSLVLAGANEQFF
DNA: TGTGCCAGCAGTTTAGTCCTAGCGGGGGCTAATGAGCAGTTCTTC

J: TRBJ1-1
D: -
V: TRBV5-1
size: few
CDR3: CASRSGHLNADTEAFF
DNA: TGCGCCAGCAGATCGGGGCACCTAAACGCGGACACTGAAGCTTTCTTT

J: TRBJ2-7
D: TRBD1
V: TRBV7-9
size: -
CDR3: CASEGTVSYEQYF
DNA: TGTGCCAGCGAGGGGACAGTCTCCTACGAGCAGTACTTC

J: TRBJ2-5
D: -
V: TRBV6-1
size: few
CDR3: CASAPQETQYF
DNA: TGTGCCAGCGCCCCCCAAGAGACCCAGTACTTC

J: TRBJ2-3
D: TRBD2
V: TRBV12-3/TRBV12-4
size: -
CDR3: CASARGLAGNRDTQYF
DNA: TGTGCCAGCGCCAGAGGCCTAGCGGGGAATCGAGATACGCAGTATTTT

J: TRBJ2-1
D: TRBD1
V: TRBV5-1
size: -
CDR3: CASTVGTGGGEQFF
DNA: TGCGCCAGCACTGTTGGGACAGGGGGCGGTGAGCAGTTCTTC

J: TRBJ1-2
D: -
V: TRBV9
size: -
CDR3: CASSVGVQGVVYGYTF
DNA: TGTGCCAGCAGCGTAGGGGTTCAAGGGGTTGTCTATGGCTACACCTTC

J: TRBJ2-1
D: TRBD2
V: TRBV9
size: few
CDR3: CASAGGYTYNEQFF
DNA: TGTGCCAGCGCGGGGGGCTATACCTACAATGAGCAGTTCTTC

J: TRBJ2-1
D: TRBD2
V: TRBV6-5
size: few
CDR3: CASSYSLAGSDNEQFF
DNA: TGTGCCAGCAGTTACTCACTAGCGGGGAGCGACAATGAGCAGTTCTTC

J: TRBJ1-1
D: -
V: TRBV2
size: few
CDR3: CASPFGSGNTEAFF
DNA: TGTGCCAGCCCCTTCGGGAGCGGGAACACTGAAGCTTTCTTT

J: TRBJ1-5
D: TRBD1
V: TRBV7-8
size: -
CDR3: CASSQQTGARIQPQHF
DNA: TGTGCCAGCAGCCAACAGACAGGGGCGCGCATTCAGCCCCAGCATTTT

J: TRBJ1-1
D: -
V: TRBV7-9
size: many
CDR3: CASSHPEAFF
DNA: TGTGCCAGCAGTCACCCTGAAGCTTTCTTT

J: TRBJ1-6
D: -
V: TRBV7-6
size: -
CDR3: CASSLGATGSSYNSPLHF
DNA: TGTGCCAGCAGCTTAGGGGCCACTGGGAGCTCCTATAATTCACCCCTCCACTTT

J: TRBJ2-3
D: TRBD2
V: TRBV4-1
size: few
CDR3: CASSSEASGGTDTQYF
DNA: TGCGCCAGCAGCTCAGAGGCTAGCGGGGGCACAGATACGCAGTATTTT

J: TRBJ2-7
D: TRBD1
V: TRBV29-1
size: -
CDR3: CSVALGQGIGEQYF
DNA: TGCAGCGTTGCATTGGGACAGGGGATAGGGGAGCAGTACTTC

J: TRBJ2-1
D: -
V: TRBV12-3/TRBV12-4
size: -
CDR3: CASSSDSRPYNEQFF
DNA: TGTGCCAGCAGTTCCGACAGCCGTCCGTACAATGAGCAGTTCTTC

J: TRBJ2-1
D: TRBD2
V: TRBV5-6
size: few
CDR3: CASSREANEQFF
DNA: TGTGCCAGCAGCCGGGAGGCTAATGAGCAGTTCTTC

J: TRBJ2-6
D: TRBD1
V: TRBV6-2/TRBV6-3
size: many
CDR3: CASSRGRGANVLTF
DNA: TGTGCCAGCAGCAGGGGGCGTGGGGCCAACGTCCTGACTTTC

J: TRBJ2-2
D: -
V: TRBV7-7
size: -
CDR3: CASSLEVTTGELFF
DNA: TGTGCTAGCAGCTTAGAGGTGACCACCGGGGAGCTGTTTTTT

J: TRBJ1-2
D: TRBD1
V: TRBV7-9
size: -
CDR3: CASSFTGGQPGYTF
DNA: TGTGCCAGCAGCTTTACAGGGGGGCAGCCTGGCTACACCTTC

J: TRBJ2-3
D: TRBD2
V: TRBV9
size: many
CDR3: CASSHSGGTDTQYF
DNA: TGTGCCAGCAGCCACAGCGGGGGCACAGATACGCAGTATTTT

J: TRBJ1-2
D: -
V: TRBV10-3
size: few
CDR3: CAISESFGSYGYTF
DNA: TGTGCCATCAGTGAGTCGTTCGGTTCATATGGCTACACCTTC